This T cell receptor (beta chain) came from a study of T-cell reconstitution after alpha-beta-depleted transplantation in children listed by TCRdb under 2016. About the full investigation: Using TCR repertoire profiling, the study followed T-cell immune reconstitution in a quantitative way in children after TCRalphabeta/CD19-depleted allogeneic hematopoietic cell transplantation.

Note on this clonotype: It lacks a known antigen. Base-call qualities are not available, and no considerably larger clone is one nucleotide away.

The research as a whole found: The apparently early recovery of alphabetaT-cell counts about two months after transplant reportedly depended on only several hundred rapidly expanded clones that came from non-depleted graft cells. The frequencies of hyperexpanded clones fell over the following months, and after one year, T-cell counts and TCRbeta diversity were mostly attributed to newly produced T cells. In some patients, high TCRbeta diversity at day 60 was attributed to recipient T cells and intrathymic progenitors that had survived conditioning.

Preparation of the library involved PCR. Sequencing was carried out with an Illumina HiSeq 2500. To normalize quantification of the TCRbeta repertoire, the TCR libraries were built with molecular barcoding that relied on unique molecular identifiers. TCRdb applied fastp at Q25 and MiXCR to the public reads, then kept only in-frame beta chains. Entries that share a CDR3 protein sequence are merged under the most common genes and DNA. Across this sample there are around 250,000 distinct CDR3 sequences, with around 7.5% seen only once. In total, the top ten clones hold roughly 6% of the sample. The germline V gene encodes CDR1 KGHSH and CDR2 LQKENI. CDR3 length: 12 amino acids, cysteine to phenylalanine. Just the 36-base CDR3 DNA is kept, in frame starting at base 1. The V end loses 3 bases and the J end loses 7 bases, and a stretch of 10 bases separates them. This sample's treatment or condition label indicates: allogeneic hematopoietic cell transplantation with graft depleted of TCRalphabeta T cells and CD19 B cells. The children who served as transplant recipients had been given grafts of TCRalphabeta/CD19-depleted allogeneic hematopoietic cells.

The input for sequencing was PBMCs, mostly from graft donor cells, taken 180 days after TCRalphabeta/CD19-depleted stem cell transplant. The chain couples TRBV18 to TRBJ2-7; the D gene is perhaps TRBD2, on 5 matching bases. The TCR sequence derives from a male patient younger than 18 who had a stem cell transplant for acute lymphoblastic leukemia, so the T cells may come from the graft donor. The encoded CDR3 is CASSPDTGEQYF. The DNA reads as follows: TGTGCCAGCTCACCGGATACGGGGGAGCAGTACTTC.